This T cell receptor beta chain is drawn from a study of Ad26.COV2.S vaccination and SARS-CoV-2 variants. Whole-study context: Intramuscular Ad26.COV2.S at 5x10^10 or 1x10^11 viral particles.

Findings and caveats of the study: Vaccine recipients posted higher spike-specific TCR breadth than their placebo counterparts.

The germline V gene encodes CDR1 MRHNA and CDR2 SNTAGT. The V and J ends lost 0 bases and 4 bases respectively, with 8 bases between them. The CDR3 is 14 residues long. Clones were sequenced by immunoSEQ multiplex PCR, and TCRdb holds only the in-frame ones, with some missing. Of around 450,000 clones listed, roughly 89% were seen once; the top ten hold 2.5% to 3%. This clone appeared once. As yet, its antigen is unknown. Regarding treatment: some 19 received Ad26.COV2.S at low or high dose, single or two shots; 5 received placebo; per-sample allocation not given. Material that was analyzed had been drawn on day 63 after the first vaccine or placebo injection. It was Wuhan-strain SARS-CoV-2 spike that the Ad26 vaccine vector expressed.

This material consisted of peripheral blood, taken in a trial of Ad26.COV2.S vaccine versus placebo. This TCR was sampled from a person aged 18-60 years who received the Ad26.COV2.S COVID-19 vaccine or a placebo. The rearrangement uses TRBV6-4 and TRBJ2-3; unclear D gene. The CDR3 DNA reads TGTGCCAGCAGTGACTCTGGGTCGGCAGATACGCAGTATTTT. Translated: CASSDSGSADTQYF.